Each of the 3 T cell receptor beta chains below was sequenced from the same sample in a study of T-cell reconstitution after alpha-beta-depleted transplantation in children. TCRbeta library preparation incorporated unique molecular identifiers. TCRdb re-derived calls from the PCR reads in MiXCR, one entry per CDR3 protein. The sample carries approximately 420,000 distinct CDR3 sequences, roughly a tenth recorded once. The sequences come from PBMCs from the stem cell graft donor, collected from the stem cell graft. These receptors all come from a human donor who donated a stem cell graft to a child with acute myeloid leukemia.

The chain recombines TRBV6-5 with TRBJ1-1; D may be TRBD1 (5 bases). CDR1 is MNHEY, CDR2 SVGAGI, per germline. This CDR3 comprises 14 residues. The V end was cut by 0 bases, the J end by 8 bases, with 13 bases between. The CDR3 nucleotides read TGTGCCAGCAGTTACTCGACACGGGACGCCGAAGCTTTCTTT. Its protein product is CASSYSTRDAEAFF.

The V gene is TRBV3-1, the J gene TRBJ1-5, with a weak D call TRBD1 (6 bases). The length of the CDR3 is 15 residues. Germline lookup yields CDR1 LGHDT and CDR2 YNNKEL (reference sequence). V was shortened by 1 base and J by 7 bases, with 14 bases between the two germline ends. As DNA, the CDR3 is TGTGCCAGCAGCCAAGGAGGAACAGGGTTCCAGCCCCAGCATTTT. Its translation is CASSQGGTGFQPQHF.

A few counts support this clonotype. The chain's CDR3 is CASSGATGTGRHTQYF. The CDR3 DNA reads TGTGCCAGCAGTGGGGCTACCGGGACAGGAAGACATACGCAGTATTTT. This chain connects TRBV6-1 to TRBJ2-3; TRBD1 agrees at 8 bases. The CDR3 contains 16 residues. Per the germline V gene, CDR1 is MNHNS and CDR2 is SASEGT. V lost 4 bases and J lost 7; bases outside the gene matches: 13.